The 31 T cell receptor gamma chains below all came from one sample that was sequenced in a study of gamma-delta chains in newborns, infants, children (dated by TCRdb to between 2018 and 2020). TCRdb names Illumina MiSeq as the instrument used. TCRdb called clones from the public reads with CATT, and repeated DNA sequences were later combined into one row. The sample table lists about 1,700 gamma-chain clones, approximately 12% of them with a count of one. In total, the top ten clones hold 49% of the sample. Sequencing was performed on blood. The source is a child who was a newborn, infant or young child, either healthy, febrile or measles-vaccinated (not recorded which).

A remark on this clone: A much larger clone is a single base away; this may be a read error. The chain carries TRGV9 and TRGJP. The CDR3 is 16 amino acids. Germline V lookup: CDR1 GITISATS, CDR2 ISYDGTV (reference sequence). With V trimmed by 5 bases and J by 4 bases, 5 bases remained unmatched. The chain's CDR3 is CALWGDQELGKKIKVF. For the CDR3, the DNA is TGTGCCTTGTGGGGGGACCAAGAGTTGGGCAAAAAAATCAAGGTATTT.

The J gene is TRGJP, the V gene TRGV9. This CDR3 contains 17 residues. From germline, CDR1 is GITISATS and CDR2 ISYDGTV (reference sequence). J was trimmed by 7 bases and V by 1 base; bases with no gene match: 7. This chain's CDR3 is CALWEVRPELGKKIKVF. The CDR3 nucleotides read TGTGCCTTGTGGGAGGTACGCCCGGAGTTGGGCAAAAAAATCAAGGTATTT.

Comment on this clone: Sequence at one end of the junction differs from germline and may be a read error. The CDR3 nucleotides read TGTGCCTTGTGGGGGGTGAGAAAGTTGGACAAAAAAATCAAGGTATTT. It codes for CALWGVRKLDKKIKVF. V and J are TRGV9 and TRGJP. CDR3 size: 16 residues. CDR1 and CDR2 (germline): GITISATS, ISYDGTV (reference sequence).

The chain links TRGV9 to TRGJP. Germline V gene sequence: CDR1 GITISATS, CDR2 ISYDGTV (reference sequence). V lost 0 bases and J lost 7; bases outside the gene matches: 6. The CDR3 runs 17 residues. The CDR3 sequence: CALWEVSEELGKKIKVF. The CDR3 DNA is TGTGCCTTGTGGGAGGTGTCTGAGGAGTTGGGCAAAAAAATCAAGGTATTT.

Sample share makes this clone medium-sized. The chain combines TRGV9 with TRGJP. The CDR3 totals 15 residues. V trimming: 5 bases; J trimming: 7 bases; junction bases outside the gene matches: 5. The V gene's germline CDR1 is GITISATS and CDR2 ISYDGTV (reference sequence). The CDR3 nucleotides read TGTGCCTTGTGGGGACTGGAGTTGGGCAAAAAAATCAAGGTATTT. Amino acid sequence: CALWGLELGKKIKVF.

With respect to this clone: At one end, the junction sequence differs from germline, possibly due to a read error. This rearrangement joins TRGV9 to TRGJP. The CDR3 sequence is 16 residues long. The germline gives CDR1 GITISATS, CDR2 ISYDGTV (reference sequence). CDR3 nucleotide sequence: TGTGCCTTGTGGGAGGTGATGAAGTTGGGCAAAAAAATCAGGGTATTT. Encoded protein: CALWEVMKLGKKIRVF.

This clone is labeled large. A single base is all that separates this from a far larger clone, so a read error is likely. This specimen includes other DNA sequences encoding the same CDR3. The V and J genes are TRGV9 and TRGJP. CDR1 is GITISATS, CDR2 ISYDGTV, per germline (reference sequence). The CDR3 spans 16 residues. V lost 1 base, J lost 4 bases, and 1 base stayed unmatched. This chain's CDR3 is CALWEVQELGKKIKVF. CDR3 coding DNA: TGTGCCTTGTGGGAGGTTCAAGAGTTGGGCAAAAAAATCAAGGTATTT.

Regarding this clone: An end of the junction does not agree with germline; a read error may underlie this. CDR3 nucleotides: TGTGCCCCGGGGGGGGGAACCACTGGCTGGTTCAAGATATTT. It is translated as CAPGGGTTGWFKIF. This chain joins TRGV4 and TRGJP1. The CDR3 is 14 residues long. The V gene's germline CDR1 is EGSTGY and CDR2 YDSYTSSV.

This clone was seen a handful of times. V and J are TRGV9 and TRGJP. The CDR3 has 15 amino acids. The germline CDR1 and CDR2 sequences are GITISATS and ISYDGTV (reference sequence). Trimming cost V 8 bases and J 9 bases; bases outside gene matches: 10. Written as DNA, the CDR3 is TGTGCCTTGTATAAAGGCGGGTTGGGCAAAAAAATCAAGGTATTT. Translation gives CALYKGGLGKKIKVF.

In regard to this clone: Translating this DNA gives a protein that differs at residue 5 from the TCRdb one, which belongs to a much larger clone; a read error is likely, and the protein shown is this translation. This specimen includes other DNA sequences encoding the same CDR3. This rearrangement joins TRGV9 to TRGJP. Losses at the gene ends were 4 bases for V and 3 bases for J; bases not matched to a gene: 3. This CDR3 comprises 16 residues. Looked up from germline, CDR1 is GITISATS and CDR2 is ISYDGTV (reference sequence). CDR3 loop: CALWDPQELGKKIKVF. The CDR3 DNA reads TGTGCCTTGTGGGACCCGCAAGAGTTGGGCAAAAAAATCAAGGTATTT.

With respect to this clone: A much more abundant neighbour one base away suggests this may be a read error. The rearrangement uses TRGV9 and TRGJP. Germline V CDR1 and CDR2: GITISATS, ISYDGTV (reference sequence). The CDR3 extends over 17 amino acids. In DNA, the CDR3 is TGTGCCTTGTGGGAGGTGAGGCAAGAGTTGGGCAAAAGAATCAAGGTATTT. This encodes CALWEVRQELGKRIKVF.

This clone is large (0.1 to 1%) in the sample. Other DNA sequences in this specimen translate into the identical CDR3. V usage is TRGV9 and J usage is TRGJP. J lost 4 bases, V lost 2 bases, and 2 bases had no gene match. The CDR3 has 16 residues. Germline V lookup: CDR1 GITISATS, CDR2 ISYDGTV (reference sequence). The CDR3: CALWEAQELGKKIKVF. Here the CDR3 DNA reads TGTGCCTTGTGGGAGGCCCAAGAGTTGGGCAAAAAAATCAAGGTATTT.

The chain combines TRGV8 with TRGJ1 or TRGJ2. Germline V gene sequence: CDR1 VENAVY, CDR2 YDSYNSRV. The CDR3 sequence is 12 residues long. Trimming at V came to 6 bases and at J to 9 bases, leaving 11 bases not matched to a gene. This CDR3 reads CATWTQGPKKLF. The CDR3 coding sequence is TGTGCCACCTGGACTCAAGGCCCTAAGAAACTCTTT.

The chain couples TRGV9 to TRGJP. This CDR3 contains 17 residues. The V gene end was trimmed by 2 bases and the J gene end by 2 bases; junction bases not matched to a gene: 3. Germline CDR1 and CDR2: GITISATS and ISYDGTV (reference sequence). The CDR3 spells CALWEAWQELGKKIKVF. The CDR3 DNA sequence: TGTGCCTTGTGGGAGGCCTGGCAAGAGTTGGGCAAAAAAATCAAGGTATTT.

Notes on this clone: TCRdb shows a much larger clone's protein in place of this DNA's translation, and the two differ at residue 5, likely through a read error; the protein shown is translated from the DNA. The chain recombines TRGV9 with TRGJP. This CDR3 spans 15 amino acids. The germline V gene encodes CDR1 GITISATS and CDR2 ISYDGTV (reference sequence). CDR3 in amino acids: CALWGVQLGKKIKVF. For the CDR3, the DNA is TGTGCCTTGTGGGGGGTGCAGTTGGGCAAAAAAATCAAGGTATTT.

This clone was found a few times. The chain links TRGV9 to TRGJP. Unmatched junction bases numbered 7, after V lost 5 bases and J lost 6 bases. Germline V gene data show CDR1 as GITISATS and CDR2 as ISYDGTV (reference sequence). The CDR3 totals 16 residues. The CDR3 sequence: CALWAPLELGKKIKVF. DNA for the CDR3: TGTGCCTTGTGGGCCCCCCTAGAGTTGGGCAAAAAAATCAAGGTATTT.

In this sample, this clone turned up a few times. Here the CDR3 reads CALWEVQEAELGKKIKVF. The CDR3 DNA follows: TGTGCCTTGTGGGAGGTGCAAGAAGCTGAGTTGGGCAAAAAAATCAAGGTATTT. The chain recombines TRGV9 with TRGJP. Germline values: CDR1 GITISATS, CDR2 ISYDGTV (reference sequence). This CDR3 is 18 amino acids long. The V segment lost 0 bases and the J segment 7 bases; nucleotides outside the gene matches: 9.

With respect to this clone: A read error is possible here, since a much larger clone lies one base away. The same CDR3 also results from other DNA sequences found in this sample. This rearrangement joins TRGV9 to TRGJP. Germline V lookup: CDR1 GITISATS, CDR2 ISYDGTV (reference sequence). There are 17 residues in the CDR3. The CDR3, as DNA: TGTGCCTTGTGGGAGATGGTATTTGAGTTAGGCAAAAAAATCAAGGTATTT. Translating it yields CALWEMVFELGKKIKVF.

Comment on this clone: With a much larger clone just one base away, this may be a read error. This chain connects TRGV9 to TRGJP. CDR3 length: 17 residues. Germline CDR1 GITISATS, CDR2 ISYDGTV (reference sequence). CDR3 DNA: TGTGCCTTGTGGGAGGTGCAGGGGGAGTTGGGCAAAAAAGTCAAGGTATTT. Its translation: CALWEVQGELGKKVKVF.

The J gene is TRGJP, the V gene TRGV9. This CDR3 is 18 amino acids long. V was clipped by 2 bases and J by 3 bases; unmatched bases: 7. From germline, CDR1 is GITISATS and CDR2 ISYDGTV (reference sequence). CDR3 amino acids: CALWEALLQELGKKIKVF. Written as DNA, the CDR3 is TGTGCCTTGTGGGAGGCTCTATTGCAAGAGTTGGGCAAAAAAATCAAGGTATTT.

A note on this clone: Other DNA variants within this sample encode the same CDR3. The gene calls are TRGV9 and TRGJP. The V segment lost 2 bases and the J segment 3 bases; nucleotides outside the gene matches: 4. The germline gives CDR1 GITISATS, CDR2 ISYDGTV (reference sequence). The CDR3 totals 17 residues. The CDR3 DNA is TGTGCCTTGTGGGAGGCGAAGCAAGAGTTGGGCAAAAAAATCAAGGTATTT. Encoded protein: CALWEAKQELGKKIKVF.

The chain has TRGV9 and TRGJP. V shed 3 bases and J 10 bases; nucleotides not matched to a gene: 9. Looked up from germline, CDR1 is GITISATS and CDR2 is ISYDGTV (reference sequence). The CDR3 runs 16 residues. CDR3: CALWEWNYLGKKIKVF. CDR3 coding DNA: TGTGCCTTGTGGGAGTGGAACTATTTGGGCAAAAAAATCAAGGTATTT.

This clone is medium-sized by share. This sample includes further DNA sequences coding for the same CDR3. The chain employs TRGV9 and TRGJP. Germline assignment: CDR1 GITISATS and CDR2 ISYDGTV (reference sequence). CDR3 length: 15 residues. Losses at the gene ends were 4 bases for V and 6 bases for J; bases not matched to a gene: 3. For the CDR3, the DNA is TGTGCCTTGTGGGAAACAGAGTTGGGCAAAAAAATCAAGGTATTT. It codes for CALWETELGKKIKVF.

Remarks on this clone: A much larger clone lies a single base off, so this may be a read error. The gene calls are TRGV9 and TRGJP. Looked up from germline, CDR1 is GITISATS and CDR2 is ISYDGTV (reference sequence). This CDR3 has 17 residues. The CDR3 spells CALWEVQEEVGKKIKVF. CDR3 bases: TGTGCCTTGTGGGAGGTGCAAGAAGAGGTGGGCAAAAAAATCAAGGTATTT.

This clone was counted between two and nine times. A clone one base away is much larger, so this may be a read error. DNA of the CDR3: TGTGCCTTGTGGGAGGTGAAGCAAGAGTTGGGCATAAAAATCAAGGTATTT. It encodes CALWEVKQELGIKIKVF. The V call is TRGV9, the J call TRGJP. The CDR3 has 17 amino acids. Per the germline V gene, CDR1 is GITISATS and CDR2 is ISYDGTV (reference sequence).

Here the CDR3 DNA reads TGTGCCTTGTGGGAACCCCTCCGGCAAGAGTTGGGCAAAAAAATCAAGGTATTT. It yields the protein CALWEPLRQELGKKIKVF. The rearrangement links TRGV9 to TRGJP. Germline CDR1 is GITISATS and CDR2 is ISYDGTV (reference sequence). The length of the CDR3 is 18 residues. V was pared by 4 bases and J by 2 bases, with 8 bases of the junction left unmatched.

In its sample, this clone was seen a few times. At the DNA level, this CDR3 is encoded by other sequences in the same sample as well. The CDR3 sequence: CALWEVKQELGKKIKVF. The CDR3 region has the DNA TGTGCCTTGTGGGAGGTGAAACAAGAGTTGGGCAAAAAAATCAAGGTATTT. This chain links TRGV9 with TRGJP. The CDR3 runs to 17 residues. J gave up 4 bases and V 0 bases, and 3 bases lay outside the gene matches. Germline CDR1 and CDR2: GITISATS and ISYDGTV (reference sequence).

The rearrangement links TRGV9 to TRGJP. The CDR3 is 17 residues long. The germline V gene encodes CDR1 GITISATS and CDR2 ISYDGTV (reference sequence). With V trimmed by 2 bases and J by 7 bases, 8 bases remained unmatched. CDR3 nucleotide sequence: TGTGCCTTGTGGGAGGCACTACACGAGTTGGGCAAAAAAATCAAGGTATTT. As protein: CALWEALHELGKKIKVF.

This clone was seen only a few times. The J gene is TRGJP, the V gene TRGV9. V gave up 3 bases and J gave up 8 bases; unmatched junction bases: 7. Germline CDR1 reads GITISATS; CDR2 reads ISYDGTV (reference sequence). The CDR3 has 16 residues. CDR3: CALWEPPQLGKKIKVF. Here the CDR3 DNA reads TGTGCCTTGTGGGAGCCGCCCCAGTTGGGCAAAAAAATCAAGGTATTT.

By its share, this clone is medium-sized. The genes are TRGV9 and TRGJP. J lost 6 bases, V lost 6 bases, and 5 bases had no gene match. The CDR3 runs to 15 residues. The germline V gene has CDR1 GITISATS and CDR2 ISYDGTV (reference sequence). Here the CDR3 DNA reads TGTGCCTTGTGGATTTCAGAGTTGGGCAAAAAAATCAAGGTATTT. Translated: CALWISELGKKIKVF.

This clone appeared a few times. One junction end disagrees with the germline gene, perhaps due to a read error. The identical CDR3 is also encoded by other nucleotide sequences in the sample. J is TRGJP and V is TRGV9. The CDR3 spans 17 residues. Germline V gene sequence: CDR1 GITISATS, CDR2 ISYDGTV (reference sequence). The DNA of the CDR3 is TGTGCCCTGTGGGAGGTGTTAAGAGAGTTGGGCAAAAAAATCAAGGTATTT. This encodes CALWEVLRELGKKIKVF.